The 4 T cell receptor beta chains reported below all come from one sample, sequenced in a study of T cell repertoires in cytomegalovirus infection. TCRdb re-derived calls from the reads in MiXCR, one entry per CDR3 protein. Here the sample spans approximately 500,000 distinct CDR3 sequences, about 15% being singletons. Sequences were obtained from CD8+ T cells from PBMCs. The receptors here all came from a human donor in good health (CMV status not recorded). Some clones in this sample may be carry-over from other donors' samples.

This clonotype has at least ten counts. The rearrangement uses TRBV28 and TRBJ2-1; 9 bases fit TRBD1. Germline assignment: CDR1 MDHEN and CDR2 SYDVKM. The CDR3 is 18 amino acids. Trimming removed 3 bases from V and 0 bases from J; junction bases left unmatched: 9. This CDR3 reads CASSLGQGGVASYNEQFF. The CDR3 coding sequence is TGTGCCAGCAGTTTGGGACAGGGAGGTGTCGCCTCCTACAATGAGCAGTTCTTC.

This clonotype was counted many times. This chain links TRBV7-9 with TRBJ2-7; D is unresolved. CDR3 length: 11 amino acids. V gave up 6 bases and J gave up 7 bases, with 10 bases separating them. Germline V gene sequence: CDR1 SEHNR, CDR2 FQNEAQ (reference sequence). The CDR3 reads CASSPLKEQYF. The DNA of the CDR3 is TGTGCCAGCAGTCCACTGAAGGAGCAGTACTTC.

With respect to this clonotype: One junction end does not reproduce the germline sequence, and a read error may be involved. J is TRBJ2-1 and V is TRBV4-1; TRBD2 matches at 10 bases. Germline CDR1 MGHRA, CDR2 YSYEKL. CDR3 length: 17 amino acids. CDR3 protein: CASSQDSSSGGNNLQVF. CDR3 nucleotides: TGTGCCAGCAGCCAAGATTCCTCTAGCGGGGGAAACAATTTGCAGGTCTTC.

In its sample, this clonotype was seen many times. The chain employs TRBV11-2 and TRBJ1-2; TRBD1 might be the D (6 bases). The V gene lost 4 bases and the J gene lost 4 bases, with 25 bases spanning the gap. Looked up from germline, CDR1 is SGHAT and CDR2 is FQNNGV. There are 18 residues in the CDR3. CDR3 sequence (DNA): TGTGCCAGCAGCTCAACACTTTCCGGGGGCAGCGTACTCTATGGCTACACCTTC. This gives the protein CASSSTLSGGSVLYGYTF.